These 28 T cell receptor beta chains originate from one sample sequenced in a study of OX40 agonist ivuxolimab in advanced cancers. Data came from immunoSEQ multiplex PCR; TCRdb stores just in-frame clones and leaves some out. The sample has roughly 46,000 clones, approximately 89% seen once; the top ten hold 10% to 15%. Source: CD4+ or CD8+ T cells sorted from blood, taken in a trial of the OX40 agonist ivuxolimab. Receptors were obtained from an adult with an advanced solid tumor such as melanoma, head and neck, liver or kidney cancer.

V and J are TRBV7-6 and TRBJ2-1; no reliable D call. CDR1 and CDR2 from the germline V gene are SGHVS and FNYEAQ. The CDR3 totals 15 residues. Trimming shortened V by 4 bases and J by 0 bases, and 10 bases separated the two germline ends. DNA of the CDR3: TGTGCCAGCAGCTCAGAGGCCAGCTCCTACAATGAGCAGTTCTTC. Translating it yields CASSSEASSYNEQFF.

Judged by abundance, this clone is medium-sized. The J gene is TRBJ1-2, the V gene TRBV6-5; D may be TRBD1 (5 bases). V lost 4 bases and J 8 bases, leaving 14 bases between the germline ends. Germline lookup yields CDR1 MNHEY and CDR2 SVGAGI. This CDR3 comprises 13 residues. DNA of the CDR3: TGTGCCAGCAGTTCCCCCCAAGGGGCCGGCTACACCTTC. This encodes CASSSPQGAGYTF.

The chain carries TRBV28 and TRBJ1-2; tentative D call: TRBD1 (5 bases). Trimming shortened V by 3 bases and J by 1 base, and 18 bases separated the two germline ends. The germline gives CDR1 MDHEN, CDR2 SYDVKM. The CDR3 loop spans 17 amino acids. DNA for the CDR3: TGTGCCAGCAGTTTTAATGGCCAGGGTGGTCGTAACTATGGCTACACCTTC. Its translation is CASSFNGQGGRNYGYTF.

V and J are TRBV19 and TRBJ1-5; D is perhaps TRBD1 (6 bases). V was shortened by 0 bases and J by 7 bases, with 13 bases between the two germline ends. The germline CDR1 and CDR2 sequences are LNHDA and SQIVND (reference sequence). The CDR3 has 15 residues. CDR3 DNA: TGTGCCAGTAGTATAGAGGCACAGGGCCACCAGCCCCAGCATTTT. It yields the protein CASSIEAQGHQPQHF.

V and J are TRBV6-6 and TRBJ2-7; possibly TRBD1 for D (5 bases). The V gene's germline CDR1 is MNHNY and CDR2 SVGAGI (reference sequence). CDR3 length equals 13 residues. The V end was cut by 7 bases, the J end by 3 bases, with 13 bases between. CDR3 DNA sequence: TGTGCCAGCAACTCGGTAGGGGACTACGAGCAGTACTTC. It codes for CASNSVGDYEQYF.

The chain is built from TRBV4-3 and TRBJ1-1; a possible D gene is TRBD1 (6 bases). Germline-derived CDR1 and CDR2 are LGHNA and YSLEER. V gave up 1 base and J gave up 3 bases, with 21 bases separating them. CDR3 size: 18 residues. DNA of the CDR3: TGCGCCAGCAGCCAAGGCGTGTTCGGGGGCCCTGATTACACTGAAGCTTTCTTT. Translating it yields CASSQGVFGGPDYTEAFF.

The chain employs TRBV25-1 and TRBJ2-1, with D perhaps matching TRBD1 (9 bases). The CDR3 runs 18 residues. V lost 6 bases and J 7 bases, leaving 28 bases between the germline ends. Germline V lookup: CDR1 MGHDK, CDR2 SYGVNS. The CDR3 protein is CASRPTGGFKREWNEQFF. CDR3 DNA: TGTGCCAGCAGGCCGACAGGGGGTTTCAAGCGGGAGTGGAATGAGCAGTTCTTC.

The CDR3 bases are TGTGCCTGGAGTGTACCGTGGCAGGGGAACTATGGCTACACCTTC. This codes for CAWSVPWQGNYGYTF. The V gene is TRBV30, the J gene TRBJ1-2, with D possibly being TRBD1 (6 bases). CDR3 length equals 15 residues. The germline V gene has CDR1 GTSNPN and CDR2 SVGIG (reference sequence). With 0 bases removed from V and 2 bases from J, the gap between germline ends came to 13 bases.

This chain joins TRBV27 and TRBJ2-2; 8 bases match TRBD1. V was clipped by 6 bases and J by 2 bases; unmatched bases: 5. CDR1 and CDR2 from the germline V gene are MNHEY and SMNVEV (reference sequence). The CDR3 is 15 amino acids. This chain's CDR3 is CASRSGQENTGELFF. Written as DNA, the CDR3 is TGTGCCAGCAGATCGGGACAGGAAAACACCGGGGAGCTGTTTTTT.

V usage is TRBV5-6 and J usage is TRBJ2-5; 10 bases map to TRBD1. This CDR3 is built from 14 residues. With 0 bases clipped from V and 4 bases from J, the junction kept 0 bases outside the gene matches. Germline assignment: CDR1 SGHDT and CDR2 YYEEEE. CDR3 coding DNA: TGTGCCAGCAGCTTGGGGACAGGGGGAGAGACCCAGTACTTC. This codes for CASSLGTGGETQYF.

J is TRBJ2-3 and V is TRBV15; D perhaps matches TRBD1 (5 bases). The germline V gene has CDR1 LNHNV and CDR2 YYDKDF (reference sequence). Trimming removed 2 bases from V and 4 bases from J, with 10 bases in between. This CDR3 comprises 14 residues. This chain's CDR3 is CATSRTGEADTQYF. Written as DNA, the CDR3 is TGTGCCACCAGCAGAACAGGAGAGGCAGATACGCAGTATTTT.

In DNA form, the CDR3 reads TGTGCCAGCAGTCCCGCCCTTGGGTACTACGAGCAGTACTTC. Encoded protein: CASSPALGYYEQYF. The chain couples TRBV6-5 to TRBJ2-7, with D uncertain. The germline V gene encodes CDR1 MNHEY and CDR2 SVGAGI. The V and J ends lost 5 bases and 3 bases respectively, with 14 bases between them. There are 14 residues in the CDR3.

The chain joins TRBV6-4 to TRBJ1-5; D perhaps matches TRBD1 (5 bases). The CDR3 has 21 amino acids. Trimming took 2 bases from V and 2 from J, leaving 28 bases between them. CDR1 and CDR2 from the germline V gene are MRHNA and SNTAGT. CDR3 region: CASSDPPGLGGSICGNQPQHF. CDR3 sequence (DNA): TGTGCCAGCAGTGACCCACCTGGTTTGGGGGGGTCAATATGCGGCAATCAGCCCCAGCATTTT.

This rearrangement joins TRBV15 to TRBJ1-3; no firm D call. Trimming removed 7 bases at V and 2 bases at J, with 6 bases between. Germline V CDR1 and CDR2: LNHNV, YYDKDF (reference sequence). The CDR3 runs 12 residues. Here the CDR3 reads CATKTPGNTIYF. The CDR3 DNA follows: TGTGCCACCAAAACCCCTGGAAACACCATATATTTT.

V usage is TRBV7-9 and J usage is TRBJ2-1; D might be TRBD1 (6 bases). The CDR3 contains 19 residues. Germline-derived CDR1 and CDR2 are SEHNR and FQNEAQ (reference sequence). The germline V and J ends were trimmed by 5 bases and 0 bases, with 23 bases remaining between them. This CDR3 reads CASSQPQGRKVSSYNEQFF. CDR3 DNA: TGTGCCAGCAGCCAGCCACAGGGTAGGAAAGTAAGCTCCTACAATGAGCAGTTCTTC.

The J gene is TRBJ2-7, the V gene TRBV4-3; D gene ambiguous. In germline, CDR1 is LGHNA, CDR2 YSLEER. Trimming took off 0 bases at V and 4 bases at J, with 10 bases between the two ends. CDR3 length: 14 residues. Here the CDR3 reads CASSQERQLYEQYF. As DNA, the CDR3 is TGCGCCAGCAGCCAAGAACGGCAGCTTTACGAGCAGTACTTC.

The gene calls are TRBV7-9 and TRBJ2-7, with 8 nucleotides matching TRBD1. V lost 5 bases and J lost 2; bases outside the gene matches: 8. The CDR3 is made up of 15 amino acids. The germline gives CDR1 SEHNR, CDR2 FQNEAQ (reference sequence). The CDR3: CASSPRTGKTYEQYF. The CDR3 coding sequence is TGTGCCAGCAGCCCACGGACAGGGAAAACCTACGAGCAGTACTTC.

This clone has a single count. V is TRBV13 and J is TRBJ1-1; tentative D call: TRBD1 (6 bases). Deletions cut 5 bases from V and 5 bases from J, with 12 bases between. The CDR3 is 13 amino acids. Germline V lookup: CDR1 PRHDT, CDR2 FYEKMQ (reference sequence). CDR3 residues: CASSPWGRTEAFF. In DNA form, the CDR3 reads TGTGCCAGCAGCCCCTGGGGGCGGACTGAAGCTTTCTTT.

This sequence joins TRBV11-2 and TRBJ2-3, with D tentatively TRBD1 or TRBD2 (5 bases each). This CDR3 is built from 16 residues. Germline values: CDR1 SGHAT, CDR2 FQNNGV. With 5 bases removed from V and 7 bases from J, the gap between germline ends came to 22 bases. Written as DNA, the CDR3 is TGTGCCAGCAGCCCCTCTCGGGACCCTTGGACAAATACGCAGTATTTT. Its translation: CASSPSRDPWTNTQYF. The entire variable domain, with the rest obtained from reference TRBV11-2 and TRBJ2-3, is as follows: EAGVAQSPRYKIIEKRQSVAFWCNPISGHATLYWYQQILGQGPKLLIQFQNNGVVDDSQLPKDRFSAERLKGVDSTLKIQPAKLEDSAVYLCASSPSRDPWTNTQYFGPGTRLTVL.

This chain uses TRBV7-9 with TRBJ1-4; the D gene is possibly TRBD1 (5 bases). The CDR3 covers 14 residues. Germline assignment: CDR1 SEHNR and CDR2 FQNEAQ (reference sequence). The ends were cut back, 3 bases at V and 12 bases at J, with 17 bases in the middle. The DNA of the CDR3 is TGTGCCAGCAGCTTCGGGTGGACTGCGGGGGAACTGTTTTTT. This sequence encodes CASSFGWTAGELFF. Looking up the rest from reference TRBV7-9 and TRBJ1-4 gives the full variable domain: DTGVSQNPRHKITKRGQNVTFRCDPISEHNRLYWYRQTLGQGPEFLTYFQNEAQLEKSRLLSDRFSAERPKGSFSTLEIQRTEQGDSAMYLCASSFGWTAGELFFGSGTQLSVL.

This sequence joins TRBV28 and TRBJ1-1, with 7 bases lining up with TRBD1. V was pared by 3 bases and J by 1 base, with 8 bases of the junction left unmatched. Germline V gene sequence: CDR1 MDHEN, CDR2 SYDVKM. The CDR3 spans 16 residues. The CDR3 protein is CASSFSPRTGNTEAFF. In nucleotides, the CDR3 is TGTGCCAGCAGTTTTTCTCCCCGGACAGGGAACACTGAAGCTTTCTTT.

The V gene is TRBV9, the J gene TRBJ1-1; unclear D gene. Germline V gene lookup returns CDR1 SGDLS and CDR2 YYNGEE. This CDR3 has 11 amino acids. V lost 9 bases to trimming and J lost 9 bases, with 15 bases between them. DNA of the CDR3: TGTGCCACCACGCCGACGGAGAAAGCTTTCTTT. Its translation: CATTPTEKAFF.

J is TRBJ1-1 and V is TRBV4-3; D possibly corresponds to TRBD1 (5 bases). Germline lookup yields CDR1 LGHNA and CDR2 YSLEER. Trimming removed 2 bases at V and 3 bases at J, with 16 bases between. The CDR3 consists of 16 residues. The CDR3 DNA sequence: TGCGCCAGCAGCCAAAGGGACTCATGGAGGTACACTGAAGCTTTCTTT. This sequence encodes CASSQRDSWRYTEAFF.

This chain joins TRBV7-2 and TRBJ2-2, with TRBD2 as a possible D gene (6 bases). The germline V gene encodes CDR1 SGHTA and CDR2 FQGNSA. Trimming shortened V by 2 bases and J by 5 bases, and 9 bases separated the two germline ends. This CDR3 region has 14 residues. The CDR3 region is CASSLTGGTGELFF. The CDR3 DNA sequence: TGTGCCAGCAGCTTAACTGGGGGGACCGGGGAGCTGTTTTTT.

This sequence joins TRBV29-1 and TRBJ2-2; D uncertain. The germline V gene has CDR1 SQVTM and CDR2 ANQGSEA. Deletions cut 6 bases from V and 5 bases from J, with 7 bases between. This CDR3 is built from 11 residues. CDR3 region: CSVTSTGELFF. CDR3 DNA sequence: TGCAGCGTAACCTCGACCGGGGAGCTGTTTTTT.

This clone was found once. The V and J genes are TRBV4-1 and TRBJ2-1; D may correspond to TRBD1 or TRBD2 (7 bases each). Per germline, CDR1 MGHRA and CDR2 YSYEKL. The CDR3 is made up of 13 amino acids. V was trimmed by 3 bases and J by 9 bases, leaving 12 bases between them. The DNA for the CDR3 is TGCGCCAGCAGCCACCAGGGGGAGGGTGAGCAGTTCTTC. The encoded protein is CASSHQGEGEQFF.

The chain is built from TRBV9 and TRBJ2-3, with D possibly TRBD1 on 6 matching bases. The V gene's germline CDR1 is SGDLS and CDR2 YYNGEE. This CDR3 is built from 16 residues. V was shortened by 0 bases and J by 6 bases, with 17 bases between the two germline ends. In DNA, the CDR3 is TGTGCCAGCAGCGTAGCTACCAGGTCTGACAGGGATACGCAGTATTTT. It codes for CASSVATRSDRDTQYF.

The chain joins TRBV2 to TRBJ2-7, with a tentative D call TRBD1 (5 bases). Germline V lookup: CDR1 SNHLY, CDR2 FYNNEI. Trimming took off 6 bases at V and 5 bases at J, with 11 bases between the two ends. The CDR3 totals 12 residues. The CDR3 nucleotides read TGTGCCAGCAGGCCAGGGTCGCACGAGCAGTACTTC. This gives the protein CASRPGSHEQYF.